What follows are 19 T cell receptor beta chains derived from one specimen sequenced in a study of cytomegalovirus exposure and HLA in healthy donors. The PCR contained 60 Vbeta and 13 Jbeta primers. Sequencing was performed with immunoSEQ multiplex PCR; in TCRdb, only in-frame clones are kept and a portion is missing. This sample has 180,000 or so clones, with roughly 79% found just once. The sequenced sample consisted of PBMCs. The receptors come from a woman aged 18-29 years in good health and CMV-seropositive.

The J gene is TRBJ1-3, the V gene TRBV5-6, with D unresolved. The germline gives CDR1 SGHDT, CDR2 YYEEEE. This CDR3 comprises 13 residues. The V and J ends lost 0 bases and 9 bases respectively, with 10 bases between them. This CDR3 is CASSLDLGPTIYF. As DNA, the CDR3 is TGTGCCAGCAGCTTGGACCTGGGCCCCACCATATATTTT. Based on the CDR3 plus reference TRBV5-6 and TRBJ1-3, the full variable domain is DAGVTQSPTHLIKTRGQQVTLRCSPKSGHDTVSWYQQALGQGPQFIFQYYEEEERQRGNFPDRFSGHQFPNYSSELNVNALLLGDSALYLCASSLDLGPTIYFGEGSWLTVV.

This clone turned up a few times. The chain carries TRBV27 and TRBJ1-5, with TRBD1 as a possible D gene (5 bases). Germline V gene data show CDR1 as MNHEY and CDR2 as SMNVEV (reference sequence). The V gene lost 4 bases and the J gene lost 3 bases, with 13 bases spanning the gap. The CDR3 runs to 15 residues. The CDR3 DNA follows: TGTGCCAGCAGTTCGGGGGGAGGGTCCAATCAGCCCCAGCATTTT. Amino acids: CASSSGGGSNQPQHF.

The rearrangement uses TRBV19 and TRBJ1-2; possibly TRBD1 for D (6 bases). V gave up 6 bases and J gave up 3 bases, with 14 bases separating them. The CDR3 is 14 residues long. CDR1 and CDR2 from the germline V gene are LNHDA and SQIVND (reference sequence). For the CDR3, the DNA is TGTGCCAGTAGCCCGGACAGTATAGACTATGGCTACACCTTC. Translating gives CASSPDSIDYGYTF.

The rearrangement uses TRBV28 and TRBJ2-7; D uncertain. CDR1 and CDR2 from the germline V gene are MDHEN and SYDVKM. This CDR3 is 12 amino acids long. V lost 5 bases to trimming and J lost 0 bases, with 5 bases between them. CDR3: CASSESSYEQYF. In nucleotides, the CDR3 is TGTGCCAGCAGTGAGAGCTCCTACGAGCAGTACTTC. The whole variable domain, remainder taken from reference TRBV28 and TRBJ2-7, is DVKVTQSSRYLVKRTGEKVFLECVQDMDHENMFWYRQDPGLGLRLIYFSYDVKMKEKGDIPEGYSVSREKKERFSLILESASTNQTSMYLCASSESSYEQYFGPGTRLTVT.

This rearrangement joins TRBV7-9 to TRBJ1-1, with D maybe TRBD1 (5 bases). There are 18 residues in the CDR3. CDR1 SEHNR and CDR2 FQNEAQ come from the germline V gene (reference sequence). Trimming removed 8 bases at V and 4 bases at J, with 29 bases between. Here the CDR3 DNA reads TGTGCCAGCTCTTCAACCGAGGGCGCGGGACTTTTGGGCACTGAAGCTTTCTTT. As protein: CASSSTEGAGLLGTEAFF.

This clone was found a few times. The J gene is TRBJ1-3, the V gene TRBV4-1, with 7 bases lining up with TRBD1. The CDR3 is made up of 15 amino acids. V lost 1 base, J lost 5 bases, and 5 bases stayed unmatched. Germline CDR1 reads MGHRA; CDR2 reads YSYEKL. The CDR3, as DNA: TGCGCCAGCAGCCAAGCCCAGGGGGTACGAAACACCATATATTTT. Its translation is CASSQAQGVRNTIYF.

V gene TRBV15 combines with J gene TRBJ1-3, with a possible D match to TRBD1 (6 bases). With 0 bases removed from V and 11 bases from J, the gap between germline ends came to 11 bases. The CDR3 loop spans 13 amino acids. CDR1 and CDR2 from the germline V gene are LNHNV and YYDKDF (reference sequence). CDR3 protein: CATSRDFTGPIYF. Here the CDR3 DNA reads TGTGCCACCAGCAGAGATTTTACAGGGCCCATATATTTT.

Of note for this clone: A junction end diverges from the germline sequence, so it may reflect a read error. The rearrangement uses TRBV15 and TRBJ2-7; a weak D match, TRBD1 (6 bases). The CDR3 contains 15 residues. Germline assignment: CDR1 LNHNV and CDR2 YYDKDF (reference sequence). Written as DNA, the CDR3 is TGTGCCACCAGCAGATCCGGGACACCCTCCCACGAGCAGTACTTC. Residues: CATSRSGTPSHEQYF.

V usage is TRBV10-3 and J usage is TRBJ1-4; 8 positions agree with TRBD1. This CDR3 is built from 16 residues. J lost 4 bases, V lost 4 bases, and 8 bases had no gene match. Germline CDR1 ENHRY, CDR2 SYGVKD. DNA of the CDR3: TGTGCCATCAGTGCTCGGCAGGGGGCGAGTAATGAAAAACTGTTTTTT. Its translation is CAISARQGASNEKLFF.

This rearrangement joins TRBV6-5 to TRBJ2-3; D uncertain. This CDR3 spans 11 amino acids. CDR1 is MNHEY, CDR2 SVGAGI, per germline. Deletions cut 6 bases from V and 6 bases from J, with 7 bases between. The CDR3 loop reads CASSTGDTQYF. Written as DNA, the CDR3 is TGTGCCAGCAGCACCGGGGATACGCAGTATTTT.

The V gene is TRBV15, the J gene TRBJ2-3, with a possible D match to TRBD1 (5 bases). V shed 5 bases and J shed 4 bases, with 16 bases lying between them. The CDR3 is 15 amino acids. Germline CDR1 and CDR2: LNHNV and YYDKDF (reference sequence). The CDR3 DNA sequence: TGTGCCACCAGCCCAGAGTTAGGGGCGGCAGATACGCAGTATTTT. Translation: CATSPELGAADTQYF.

The rearrangement joins TRBV15 to TRBJ2-1; tentatively, D is TRBD2 (5 bases). The ends were cut back, 0 bases at V and 5 bases at J, with 17 bases in the middle. In germline, CDR1 is LNHNV, CDR2 YYDKDF (reference sequence). The CDR3 length is 17 residues. In nucleotides, the CDR3 is TGTGCCACCAGCAGAGAATGGACTGGGAAGAGCCACAATGAGCAGTTCTTC. It translates to CATSREWTGKSHNEQFF.

In its sample, this clone was seen once. The genes are TRBV6-1 and TRBJ2-7; the match to TRBD2 covers 14 bases. The junction had 4 bases not matched to a gene; V was cut back by 3 bases and J by 0 bases. This CDR3 comprises 17 residues. Germline-derived CDR1 and CDR2 are MNHNS and SASEGT. The CDR3 DNA is TGTGCCAGCAGTGAGGGACTAGCGGGGGCGAACTCCTACGAGCAGTACTTC. Protein: CASSEGLAGANSYEQYF.

This rearrangement joins TRBV4-3 to TRBJ1-3; 7 positions match TRBD1. This CDR3 region has 16 residues. J lost 0 bases, V lost 3 bases, and 5 bases had no gene match. Germline V gene data show CDR1 as LGHNA and CDR2 as YSLEER. The DNA for the CDR3 is TGCGCCAGCAGCCACCAGGACAGGAGCTCTGGAAACACCATATATTTT. Its protein product is CASSHQDRSSGNTIYF.

The chain recombines TRBV4-1 with TRBJ1-3; D unclear. Germline V gene sequence: CDR1 MGHRA, CDR2 YSYEKL. V dropped 9 bases and J dropped 0 bases, with 6 bases sitting between them. The CDR3 totals 12 residues. CDR3 in amino acids: CASTNSGNTIYF. The CDR3 DNA reads as TGCGCCAGTACAAACTCTGGAAACACCATATATTTT.

The chain links TRBV7-9 to TRBJ1-2; D perhaps matches TRBD1 (5 bases). Trimming removed 6 bases from V and 8 bases from J, with 16 bases in between. CDR1 is SEHNR, CDR2 FQNEAQ, per germline (reference sequence). The CDR3 is 13 residues long. The CDR3 coding sequence is TGTGCCAGCAGTCAGGACAAGTCTGGGGGCTACACCTTC. Translating it yields CASSQDKSGGYTF.

This clone turned up a few times. The chain is built from TRBV2 and TRBJ2-7; D might be TRBD2 (6 bases). Trimming removed 6 bases at V and 2 bases at J, with 14 bases between. The CDR3 runs to 14 residues. The V gene's germline CDR1 is SNHLY and CDR2 FYNNEI. This CDR3 reads CASSPSGLTYEQYF. In nucleotides, the CDR3 is TGTGCCAGCAGCCCGTCGGGACTTACCTACGAGCAGTACTTC.

Worth noting for this clone: Other DNA sequences of this sample code for an identical CDR3. The chain couples TRBV4-2 to TRBJ2-3, with unresolved D. Germline loops: CDR1 LGHNA, CDR2 YNFKEQ. Between the trimmed V and J ends, which lost 1 base and 0 bases, there was a span of 11 bases. The length of the CDR3 is 16 residues. The CDR3 DNA reads as TGTGCCAGCAGCCAAGTGCAACGCGTAAGCACAGATACGCAGTATTTT. It encodes CASSQVQRVSTDTQYF.

The gene calls are TRBV28 and TRBJ1-1; no definite D call. Germline V gene sequence: CDR1 MDHEN, CDR2 SYDVKM. The CDR3 is 12 amino acids. V lost 7 bases to trimming and J lost 1 base, with 7 bases between them. CDR3 coding DNA: TGTGCCAGCAAATCGGGGAACACTGAAGCTTTCTTT. It specifies CASKSGNTEAFF.